These T cell receptor beta chains were read from a single sample in a study of shared clonotypes between healthy human individuals. The method was immunoSEQ multiplex PCR; TCRdb's version includes in-frame clones alone and lacks a portion of them. Among around 1,900,000 clones, 85% to 95% were seen once, and the ten largest hold more than 1.5%. The specimen sequenced was naive CD8+ T cells from PBMCs. The receptors stem from a man younger than 30 in good health. Some clones in this sample may be carry-over from other donors' samples. The CDR3 runs from the conserved cysteine through the conserved F or W. Clone size is not always given. Where it is, it says once, few, many or a class for expanded clones.

v_call: TRBV5-6; j_call: TRBJ2-3; clone_size: NA; cdr3_aa: CASSLNFDRGLPDTQYF
v_call: TRBV11-2; j_call: TRBJ2-1; clone_size: NA; cdr3_aa: CASSLGTGLMVYNEQFF
v_call: TRBV6-5; j_call: TRBJ2-7; clone_size: once; cdr3_aa: CASSSAPGQLAEQYF
v_call: TRBV5-6; j_call: TRBJ2-7; clone_size: NA; cdr3_aa: CASSDGGNEQYF
v_call: TRBV28; j_call: TRBJ2-7; clone_size: NA; cdr3_aa: CASIPRRGGYEQYF
v_call: TRBV9; j_call: TRBJ2-7; clone_size: NA; cdr3_aa: CASSVGGSGRNEQYF
v_call: TRBV7-6; j_call: TRBJ2-6; clone_size: NA; cdr3_aa: CASSPRGGSGANVLTF
v_call: TRBV27; j_call: TRBJ2-3; clone_size: NA; cdr3_aa: CASSLSPGAGRDTQYF
v_call: TRBV30; j_call: TRBJ1-1; clone_size: few; cdr3_aa: CAWSDGAVNTEAFF
v_call: TRBV19; j_call: TRBJ2-7; clone_size: NA; cdr3_aa: CASSTFTGGYEQYF
v_call: TRBV5-5; j_call: TRBJ2-1; clone_size: NA; cdr3_aa: CASSLILGLAMSSYNEQFF
v_call: TRBV2; j_call: TRBJ1-1; clone_size: NA; cdr3_aa: CASSEARPGPQSTEAFF
v_call: TRBV29-1; j_call: TRBJ1-1; clone_size: NA; cdr3_aa: CSVEWGPEAFF
v_call: TRBV27; j_call: TRBJ1-2; clone_size: NA; cdr3_aa: CASRPGFGGYTF
v_call: TRBV7-9; j_call: TRBJ1-5; clone_size: NA; cdr3_aa: CASSLGEQGLGQPQHF
v_call: TRBV7-9; j_call: TRBJ1-1; clone_size: few; cdr3_aa: CASSLREDSGAFF
v_call: TRBV28; j_call: TRBJ2-1; clone_size: NA; cdr3_aa: CASSFMGQVGLYNEQFF
v_call: TRBV6-5; j_call: TRBJ1-1; clone_size: NA; cdr3_aa: CASSWTGNTEAFF
v_call: TRBV6-6; j_call: TRBJ2-2; clone_size: NA; cdr3_aa: CASTPGQGELFF
v_call: TRBV25-1; j_call: TRBJ1-2; clone_size: NA; cdr3_aa: CASSEQVGYGYTF
v_call: TRBV6-6; j_call: TRBJ2-7; clone_size: NA; cdr3_aa: CASKGDWGEQYF
v_call: TRBV15; j_call: TRBJ2-2; clone_size: NA; cdr3_aa: CATSRDMSTVAVNTGELFF
v_call: TRBV28; j_call: TRBJ2-7; clone_size: NA; cdr3_aa: CASSPQWTYEQYF
v_call: TRBV6-1; j_call: TRBJ2-2; clone_size: NA; cdr3_aa: CASSEDWGRTGELFF
v_call: TRBV25-1; j_call: TRBJ1-1; clone_size: NA; cdr3_aa: CASLNNQGTEAFF
v_call: TRBV7-6; j_call: TRBJ2-2; clone_size: NA; cdr3_aa: CASSPQASGRLHGGELFF
v_call: TRBV11-2; j_call: TRBJ1-1; clone_size: once; cdr3_aa: CASSSRQTGGLFAIF
v_call: TRBV7-9; j_call: TRBJ1-1; clone_size: few; cdr3_aa: CASSLFVWTQTQGAFF
v_call: TRBV10-3; j_call: TRBJ2-2; clone_size: NA; cdr3_aa: CAISDLLDSGGELFF
v_call: TRBV5-1; j_call: TRBJ2-3; clone_size: NA; cdr3_aa: CASSLAFMGERADTQYF
v_call: TRBV28; j_call: TRBJ2-7; clone_size: NA; cdr3_aa: CASSTNPGQATYEQYF
v_call: TRBV5-1; j_call: TRBJ1-1; clone_size: NA; cdr3_aa: CASSLGRHMNTEAFF
v_call: TRBV7-6; j_call: TRBJ1-5; clone_size: NA; cdr3_aa: CASSLEWGSNQPQHF
v_call: TRBV10-3; j_call: TRBJ2-7; clone_size: NA; cdr3_aa: CATIDSGSPSYEQYF
v_call: TRBV2; j_call: TRBJ1-5; clone_size: NA; cdr3_aa: CASSESGNQPQHF
v_call: TRBV11-3; j_call: TRBJ1-5; clone_size: once; cdr3_aa: CASSLPGGNQPQHF
v_call: TRBV30; j_call: TRBJ2-7; clone_size: NA; cdr3_aa: CAWSVQGDYEQYF
v_call: TRBV4-1; j_call: TRBJ1-1; clone_size: NA; cdr3_aa: CASSQERGRTVNTEAFF
v_call: TRBV16; j_call: TRBJ2-7; clone_size: NA; cdr3_aa: CASSQWQGREQYF
v_call: TRBV27; j_call: TRBJ1-3; clone_size: NA; cdr3_aa: CASSLTRSGNTIYF
v_call: TRBV11-2; j_call: TRBJ1-2; clone_size: once; cdr3_aa: CASSLTKPGTVRNYGYTF
v_call: TRBV9; j_call: TRBJ2-2; clone_size: NA; cdr3_aa: CASSGGPTAYTGELFF
v_call: TRBV27; j_call: TRBJ2-3; clone_size: NA; cdr3_aa: CASSLGMLAGGEDTQYF
v_call: TRBV9; j_call: TRBJ1-1; clone_size: NA; cdr3_aa: CASSANSNEAFF
v_call: TRBV4-2; j_call: TRBJ1-1; clone_size: NA; cdr3_aa: CASSQEGIGTEAFF
v_call: TRBV5-1; j_call: TRBJ1-1; clone_size: NA; cdr3_aa: CASSFGSRGTGDSEAFF
v_call: TRBV7-9; j_call: TRBJ1-2; clone_size: NA; cdr3_aa: CASSFGTAVNNGYTF
v_call: TRBV27; j_call: TRBJ2-7; clone_size: NA; cdr3_aa: CASSVGQGYYEQYF
v_call: TRBV9; j_call: TRBJ1-3; clone_size: NA; cdr3_aa: CASSVEDSFSGNTIYF